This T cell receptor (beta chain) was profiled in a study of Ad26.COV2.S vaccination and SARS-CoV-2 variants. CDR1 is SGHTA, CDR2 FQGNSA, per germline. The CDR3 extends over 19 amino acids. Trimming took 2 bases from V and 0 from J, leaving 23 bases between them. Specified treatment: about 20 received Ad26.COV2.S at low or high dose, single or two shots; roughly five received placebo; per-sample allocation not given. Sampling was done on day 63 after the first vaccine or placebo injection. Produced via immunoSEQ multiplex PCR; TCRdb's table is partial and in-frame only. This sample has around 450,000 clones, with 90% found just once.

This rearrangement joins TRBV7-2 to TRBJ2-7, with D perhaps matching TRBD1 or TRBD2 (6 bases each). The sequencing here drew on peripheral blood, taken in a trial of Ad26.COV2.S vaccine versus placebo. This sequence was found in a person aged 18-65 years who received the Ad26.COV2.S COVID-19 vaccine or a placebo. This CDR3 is CASSLRGAGTGSSSYEQYF. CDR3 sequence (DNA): TGTGCCAGCAGCTTAAGGGGGGCGGGTACGGGGTCAAGCTCCTACGAGCAGTACTTC.